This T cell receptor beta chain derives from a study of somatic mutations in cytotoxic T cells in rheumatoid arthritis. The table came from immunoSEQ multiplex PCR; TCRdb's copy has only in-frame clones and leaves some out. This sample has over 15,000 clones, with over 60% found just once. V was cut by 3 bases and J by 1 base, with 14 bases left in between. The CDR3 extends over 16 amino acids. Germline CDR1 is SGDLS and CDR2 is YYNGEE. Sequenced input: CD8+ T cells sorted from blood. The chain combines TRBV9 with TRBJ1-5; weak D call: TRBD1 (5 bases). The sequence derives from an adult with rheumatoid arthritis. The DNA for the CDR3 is TGTGCCAGCAGCGGATATCAAGGGGCGAGCAATCAGCCCCAGCATTTT. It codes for CASSGYQGASNQPQHF. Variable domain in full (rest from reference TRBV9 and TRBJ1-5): DSGVTQTPKHLITATGQRVTLRCSPRSGDLSVYWYQQSLDQGLQFLIQYYNGEERAKGNILERFSAQQFPDLHSELNLSSLELGDSALYFCASSGYQGASNQPQHFGDGTRLSIL.